This T cell receptor beta chain is from a study of cytomegalovirus exposure and HLA in healthy donors. CDR1 and CDR2 from the germline V gene are SGHTA and FQGNSA. With V trimmed by 2 bases and J by 8 bases, 3 bases remained unmatched. This CDR3 is built from 13 residues. The sample holds many counts of this clone. The PCR ran on 60 Vbeta and 13 Jbeta primers. The protocol was immunoSEQ multiplex PCR, while the TCRdb copy is restricted to in-frame clones and leaves out a portion. The sample has 140,000 to 150,000 clones; more than 75% are singletons. The TCR comes from a female donor in good health and CMV-seronegative. This chain uses TRBV7-2 with TRBJ2-1; 7 positions match TRBD2. The sample was PBMCs. CDR3 nucleotides: TGTGCCAGCAGCTTAAATGGGGGGGATGAGCAGTTCTTC. The encoded protein is CASSLNGGDEQFF.